What follows are 21 T cell receptor beta chains derived from one specimen sequenced in a study of beta chain features in type 1 diabetes. The entirety of the isolated RNA underwent reverse transcription, so expressed TCRB transcripts were sequenced. The data were produced by immunoSEQ multiplex PCR, yet TCRdb's version contains in-frame clones alone and is incomplete. The top ten clones hold under 0.05% of a sample with fewer than 350,000 clones, 15% to 20% of them seen once. Sequencing input: naive CD4+ T cells from blood. The receptors originated from a woman between 18 and 29 years old in good health.

The chain carries TRBV4-1 and TRBJ2-7; 7 bases agree with TRBD1. Trimming at V came to 7 bases and at J to 6 bases, leaving 12 bases not matched to a gene. Germline-derived CDR1 and CDR2 are MGHRA and YSYEKL. The CDR3 sequence is 14 residues long. The CDR3 nucleotides are TGCGCCAGCACCGCCGGGACAGAAAAACGCGAGCAGTACTTC. Its translation is CASTAGTEKREQYF.

This chain joins TRBV29-1 and TRBJ2-4, with D possibly matching TRBD2 (6 bases). V lost 4 bases and J lost 3, with 13 bases in between. From germline, CDR1 is SQVTM and CDR2 ANQGSEA. The CDR3 runs to 14 residues. The CDR3 reads CSVVVSGDKNIQYF. The DNA for the CDR3 is TGCAGCGTTGTCGTTTCGGGGGACAAAAACATTCAGTACTTC.

In this sample, this clone turned up many times. Here the CDR3 omits its conserved ending phenylalanine or tryptophan, so a read error is the likely source. The limits of the CDR3 on the DNA are not certain, so only TCRdb's listed CDR3 is given. The CDR3 sequence is CASSAPGLAGGLNL. This chain joins TRBV11-2 and TRBJ2-7; the table's D gene call, TRBD2, was not cross checked with the DNA. Per the germline V gene, CDR1 is SGHAT and CDR2 is FQNNGV. A total of 14 residues make up the CDR3, ends included.

Worth noting for this clone: The same CDR3 arises from other DNA sequences in this sample as well. This chain connects TRBV5-4 to TRBJ2-6, with D possibly TRBD1 on 6 matching bases. Trimming took off 4 bases at V and 4 bases at J, with 12 bases between the two ends. Per the germline V gene, CDR1 is SGHNT and CDR2 is YYREEE (reference sequence). CDR3 length: 15 residues. CDR3 bases: TGTGCCAGCAGCCTGACAGGTGCCGGGGCCAACGTCCTGACTTTC. Translating gives CASSLTGAGANVLTF.

The chain combines TRBV5-1 with TRBJ1-2; 7 bases fit TRBD1. CDR3 length: 14 amino acids. V dropped 3 bases and J dropped 0; count of bases not matched to a gene: 2. Germline CDR1 is SGHRS and CDR2 is YFSETQ. CDR3 in DNA: TGCGCCAGCAGCTCAGGGGGAGCTAACTATGGCTACACCTTC. It translates to CASSSGGANYGYTF.

This clone was seen a single time. This rearrangement joins TRBV29-1 to TRBJ2-7, with 8 bases fitting TRBD2. The CDR3 spans 13 residues. Germline CDR1 reads SQVTM; CDR2 reads ANQGSEA. The V gene end was trimmed by 6 bases and the J gene end by 6 bases; junction bases not matched to a gene: 10. This CDR3 is CSVGLGLAGEQYF. In DNA form, the CDR3 reads TGCAGCGTGGGATTAGGGCTAGCGGGCGAGCAGTACTTC.

V usage is TRBV19 and J usage is TRBJ1-2; D ambiguous. The CDR3 covers 15 residues. The V end was cut by 2 bases, the J end by 8 bases, with 18 bases between. The germline gives CDR1 LNHDA, CDR2 SQIVND (reference sequence). The CDR3 nucleotides read TGTGCCAGTAGTATACGCGGCGACGGGGTGGGCGGCTACACCTTC. Amino acid sequence: CASSIRGDGVGGYTF.

This rearrangement joins TRBV14 to TRBJ2-1; 12 bases fit TRBD2. CDR3 length: 17 residues. Germline V gives CDR1 SGHDN, CDR2 FVKESK. Trimming cost V 4 bases and J 9 bases; bases outside gene matches: 13. In DNA form, the CDR3 reads TGTGCCAGCAGCCCCGAGCTAGCGGGAGGGCCTGATATTGAGCAGTTCTTC. Protein: CASSPELAGGPDIEQFF.

The table lists this clone with a few counts. The V gene is TRBV7-9, the J gene TRBJ1-1; no clear D gene. Trimming left V 5 bases short and J 0 bases short, with 13 bases between. Germline V gives CDR1 SEHNR, CDR2 FQNEAQ (reference sequence). The CDR3 is 15 amino acids. CDR3 sequence (DNA): TGTGCCAGCAGCCAAGACGCCGGGGTGAACACTGAAGCTTTCTTT. Its protein is CASSQDAGVNTEAFF.

The chain has TRBV9 and TRBJ2-1, with D perhaps TRBD2 (7 bases). Per the germline V gene, CDR1 is SGDLS and CDR2 is YYNGEE. V was cut by 0 bases and J by 2 bases, with 12 bases left in between. The length of the CDR3 is 16 residues. The CDR3 region is CASSVGRGGPYNEQFF. In nucleotides, the CDR3 is TGTGCCAGCAGCGTAGGAAGGGGGGGACCCTACAATGAGCAGTTCTTC.

The chain is built from TRBV7-2 and TRBJ2-3; D may be TRBD2 (6 bases). The germline V gene has CDR1 SGHTA and CDR2 FQGNSA. This CDR3 is built from 15 residues. V lost 5 bases and J lost 1, with 13 bases in between. The DNA for the CDR3 is TGTGCCAGCAGCCCCATGACGGGGGGCACAGATACGCAGTATTTT. It yields the protein CASSPMTGGTDTQYF.

The chain combines TRBV9 with TRBJ2-1; D may be TRBD1 (6 bases). CDR3 length equals 16 residues. Trimming pared 0 bases from V and 4 bases from J, leaving 14 bases between. Germline CDR1 SGDLS, CDR2 YYNGEE. The CDR3, as DNA: TGTGCCAGCAGCGTAGAGGGGGTGGTGGGTTACAATGAGCAGTTCTTC. Its translation is CASSVEGVVGYNEQFF. Together with reference TRBV9 and TRBJ2-1, the CDR3 gives the full variable domain: DSGVTQTPKHLITATGQRVTLRCSPRSGDLSVYWYQQSLDQGLQFLIQYYNGEERAKGNILERFSAQQFPDLHSELNLSSLELGDSALYFCASSVEGVVGYNEQFFGPGTRLTVL.

In its sample, this clone was seen a few times. Here the CDR3 DNA reads TGCAGCGTTGCCGGGTCGGTAGAGACCCAGTACTTC. Translating gives CSVAGSVETQYF. The chain has TRBV29-1 and TRBJ2-5; no definite D call. The V end lost 4 bases, the J end lost 4 bases, and 10 bases lay between the germline ends. Germline CDR1 SQVTM, CDR2 ANQGSEA. The CDR3 consists of 12 residues.

This clone was seen a handful of times. The chain carries TRBV11-3 and TRBJ2-1; 9 nucleotides match TRBD1. Germline V lookup: CDR1 SGHNT, CDR2 YENEEA. The V segment lost 5 bases and the J segment 13 bases; nucleotides outside the gene matches: 6. The CDR3 is 12 residues long. CDR3 in amino acids: CASSTTGGVQFF. The CDR3 DNA sequence: TGTGCCAGCAGCACTACAGGGGGCGTCCAGTTCTTC.

The chain recombines TRBV27 with TRBJ2-3, with TRBD2 matching over 10 bases. Germline trimming cut 5 bases from V and 8 bases from J; bases unmatched to any gene: 16. The germline V gene has CDR1 MNHEY and CDR2 SMNVEV (reference sequence). The CDR3 covers 17 residues. The CDR3 spells CASSTRLLAGASSTQYF. Written as DNA, the CDR3 is TGTGCCAGCAGTACCCGTCTTCTAGCGGGGGCGAGTTCTACGCAGTATTTT.

This clone turned up a few times. The rearrangement links TRBV6-1 to TRBJ2-5, with a weak D call TRBD1 (6 bases). Germline CDR1 is MNHNS and CDR2 is SASEGT. The CDR3 spans 15 residues. Trimming took 7 bases from V and 0 from J, leaving 15 bases between them. DNA of the CDR3: TGTGCCAGCACCAGGACTCGGACAGACCAAGAGACCCAGTACTTC. This encodes CASTRTRTDQETQYF.

The CDR3 nucleotides are TGTGCCAGCAGCCCAGGGGGGTGGGGGAGCAATGAGCAGTTCTTC. Translating it yields CASSPGGWGSNEQFF. The chain combines TRBV13 with TRBJ2-1; TRBD1 is a possible D gene (7 bases). CDR3 size: 15 residues. V lost 5 bases, J lost 6 bases, and 17 bases lay in between. CDR1 is PRHDT and CDR2 is FYEKMQ in the germline V gene (reference sequence).

This rearrangement joins TRBV18 to TRBJ1-1, with D tentatively TRBD1 (5 bases). Between the trimmed V and J ends, which lost 6 bases and 5 bases, there was a span of 13 bases. Germline values: CDR1 KGHSH, CDR2 LQKENI. The length of the CDR3 is 13 residues. CDR3 protein: CASSGPGGTEAFF. The CDR3 DNA is TGTGCCAGCTCTGGGCCCGGGGGAACTGAAGCTTTCTTT.

This clone was detected only once. The chain carries TRBV25-1 and TRBJ2-4, with 14 bases identical to TRBD2. V was clipped by 4 bases and J by 8 bases; unmatched bases: 7. The germline V gene encodes CDR1 MGHDK and CDR2 SYGVNS. The length of the CDR3 is 16 residues. The CDR3 reads CASSGGTSGSGHIQYF. The CDR3 nucleotides are TGTGCCAGCAGTGGTGGGACTAGCGGGAGTGGGCACATTCAGTACTTC. Supplemented by reference TRBV25-1 and TRBJ2-4, the full variable domain reads EADIYQTPRYLVIGTGKKITLECSQTMGHDKMYWYQQDPGMELHLIHYSYGVNSTEKGDLSSESTVSRIRTEHFPLTLESARPSHTSQYLCASSGGTSGSGHIQYFGAGTRLSVL.

The chain is built from TRBV30 and TRBJ1-5; a weak D match, TRBD1 (5 bases). CDR3 size: 13 residues. Trimming pared 5 bases from V and 9 bases from J, leaving 17 bases between. The germline CDR1 and CDR2 sequences are GTSNPN and SVGIG (reference sequence). The CDR3 nucleotides read TGTGCCTGGCGGGCTTATTACCAGGGGCCCCAGCATTTT. Encoded protein: CAWRAYYQGPQHF.

This clone was recorded a few times. The chain recombines TRBV7-2 with TRBJ2-7; 9 bases fit TRBD1. Germline trimming cut 4 bases from V and 2 bases from J; bases unmatched to any gene: 3. The CDR3 sequence is 14 residues long. Germline V gene data show CDR1 as SGHTA and CDR2 as FQGNSA. CDR3 protein: CASSSDRGAYEQYF. CDR3 sequence (DNA): TGTGCCAGCAGCTCCGACAGGGGGGCCTACGAGCAGTACTTC.